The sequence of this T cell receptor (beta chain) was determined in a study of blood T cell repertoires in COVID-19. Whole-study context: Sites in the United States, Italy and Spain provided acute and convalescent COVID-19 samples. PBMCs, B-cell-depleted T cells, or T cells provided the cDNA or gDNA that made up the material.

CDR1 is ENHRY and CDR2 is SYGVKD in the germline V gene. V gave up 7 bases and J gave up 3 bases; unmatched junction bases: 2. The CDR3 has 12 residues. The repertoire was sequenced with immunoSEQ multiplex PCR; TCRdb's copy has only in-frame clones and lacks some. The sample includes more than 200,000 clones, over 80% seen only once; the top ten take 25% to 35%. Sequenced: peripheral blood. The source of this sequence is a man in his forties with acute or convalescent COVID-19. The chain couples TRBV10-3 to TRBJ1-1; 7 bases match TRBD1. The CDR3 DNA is TGTGCCATCAAGGGGGCTCACACTGAAGCTTTCTTT. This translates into CAIKGAHTEAFF.